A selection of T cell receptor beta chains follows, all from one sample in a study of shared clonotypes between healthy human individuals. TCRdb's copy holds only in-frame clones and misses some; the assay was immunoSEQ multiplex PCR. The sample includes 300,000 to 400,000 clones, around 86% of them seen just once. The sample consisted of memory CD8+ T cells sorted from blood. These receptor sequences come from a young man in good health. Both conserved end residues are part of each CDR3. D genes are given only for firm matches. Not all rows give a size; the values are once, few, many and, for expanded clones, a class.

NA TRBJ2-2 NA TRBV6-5 CASSYGWTTGELFF TGTGCCAGCAGTTACGGCTGGACCACCGGGGAGCTGTTTTTT
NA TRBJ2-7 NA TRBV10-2 CASEDDRSYEQYF TGCGCCAGCGAGGACGACAGGTCCTACGAGCAGTACTTC
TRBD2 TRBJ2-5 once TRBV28 CASSLPLRTSGGIQETQYF TGTGCCAGCAGTTTACCCCTTAGGACTAGCGGGGGGATACAAGAGACCCAGTACTTC
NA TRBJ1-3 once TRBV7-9 CASSPGLLSGNTIYF TGTGCCAGCAGCCCCGGACTCCTCTCTGGAAACACCATATATTTT
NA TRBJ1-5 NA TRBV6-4 CASSDPGRREEQPQHF TGTGCCAGCAGTGACCCGGGACGCCGGGAGGAACAGCCCCAGCATTTT
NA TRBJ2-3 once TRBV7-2 CASSTSKGFTDTQYF TGTGCCAGCAGCACCAGCAAGGGGTTCACAGATACGCAGTATTTT
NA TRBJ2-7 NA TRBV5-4 CASSWRASGAYEQYF TGTGCCAGCAGCTGGCGCGCATCAGGGGCCTACGAGCAGTACTTC
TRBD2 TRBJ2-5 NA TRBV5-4 CASSVLAEETQYF TGTGCCAGCAGCGTCCTAGCGGAAGAGACCCAGTACTTC
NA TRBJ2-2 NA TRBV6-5 CASSYSEPGELFF TGTGCCAGCAGTTACTCCGAACCCGGGGAGCTGTTTTTT
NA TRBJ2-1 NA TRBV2 CASKVGSNEQFF TGTGCCAGCAAAGTAGGTAGCAATGAGCAGTTCTTC
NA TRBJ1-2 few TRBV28 CASSQIRVDYGYTF TGTGCCAGCAGTCAAATTAGGGTCGACTATGGCTACACCTTC
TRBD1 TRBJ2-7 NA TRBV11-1 CASSETTGSYEQYF TGTGCCAGCAGCGAAACGACAGGGTCCTACGAGCAGTACTTC
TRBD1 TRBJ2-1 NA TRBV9 CASTLRQGGSNEQFF TGTGCCAGCACCCTCCGACAGGGGGGTTCCAATGAGCAGTTCTTC
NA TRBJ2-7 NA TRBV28 CASSFRGDLSYEQYF TGTGCCAGCAGTTTTAGAGGGGACCTCTCCTACGAGCAGTACTTC
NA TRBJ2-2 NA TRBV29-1 CSVETGNTGELFF TGCAGCGTTGAAACCGGGAACACCGGGGAGCTGTTTTTT
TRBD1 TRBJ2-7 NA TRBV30 CAWSDISGQDKVEQYF TGTGCCTGGAGTGATATTTCCGGACAGGACAAAGTTGAGCAGTACTTC
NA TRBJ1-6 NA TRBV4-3 CASSQGRKGWDSPLHF TGCGCCAGCAGCCAAGGGAGAAAGGGTTGGGATTCACCCCTCCACTTT
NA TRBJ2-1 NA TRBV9 CASSERVRPYNEQFF TGTGCCAGCAGCGAGCGTGTCCGGCCCTACAATGAGCAGTTCTTC
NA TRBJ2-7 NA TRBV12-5 CARVFTCSSYEQYF TGTGCTAGGGTTTTCACCTGCAGTTCGTACGAGCAGTACTTC
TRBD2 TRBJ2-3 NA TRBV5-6 CASSSTLLAGGILTQYF TGTGCCAGCAGCTCGACCCTCCTAGCGGGGGGGATCCTGACGCAGTATTTT
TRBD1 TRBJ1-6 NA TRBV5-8 CASSWDSESSYNSPLHF TGTGCCAGCAGCTGGGACAGCGAGAGCTCCTATAATTCACCCCTCCACTTT
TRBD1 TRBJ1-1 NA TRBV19 CASSLGQLNTEAFF TGTGCCAGTAGTTTGGGACAGTTGAACACTGAAGCTTTCTTT
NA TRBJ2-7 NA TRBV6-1 CASSELRFYEQYF TGTGCCAGCAGTGAACTCAGATTCTACGAGCAGTACTTC
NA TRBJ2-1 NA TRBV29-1 CSVGGEQPEQFF TGCAGCGTTGGAGGGGAGCAGCCTGAGCAGTTCTTC
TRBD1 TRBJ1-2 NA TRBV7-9 CASKETGHDYGYTF TGTGCCAGCAAAGAGACAGGGCATGACTATGGCTACACCTTC
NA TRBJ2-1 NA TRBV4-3 CASSPHGGSYNEQFF TGCGCCAGCAGCCCCCATGGGGGTTCCTACAATGAGCAGTTCTTC
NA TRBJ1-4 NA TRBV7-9 CASSAAGTRTLNEKLFF TGTGCCAGCAGCGCAGCCGGGACACGAACTCTTAATGAAAAACTGTTTTTT
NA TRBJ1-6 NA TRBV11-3 CASSVGNNSPLHF TGTGCCAGCAGCGTAGGGAATAATTCACCCCTCCACTTT
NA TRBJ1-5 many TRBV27 CASSLSSWGGQPQHF TGTGCCAGCAGTTTATCGTCTTGGGGGGGACAGCCCCAGCATTTT
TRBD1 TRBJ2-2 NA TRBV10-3 CAISGIPGQLTGELFF TGTGCCATCAGTGGTATACCGGGACAGCTTACCGGGGAGCTGTTTTTT
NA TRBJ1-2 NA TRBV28 CASSFLFGGDGYTF TGTGCCAGCAGTTTTTTGTTCGGGGGCGATGGCTACACCTTC
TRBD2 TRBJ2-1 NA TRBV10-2 CASSEVLAGDYNEQFF TGCGCCAGCAGTGAGGTACTAGCGGGGGACTACAATGAGCAGTTCTTC
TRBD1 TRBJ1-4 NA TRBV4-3 CASSPGQGGEKLFF TGCGCCAGCAGCCCAGGACAGGGCGGGGAAAAACTGTTTTTT
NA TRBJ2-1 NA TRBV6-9 CASSYEASQFF TGTGCCAGCAGTTATGAGGCTAGCCAGTTCTTC
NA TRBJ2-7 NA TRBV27 CASSLGRTSYEQYF TGTGCCAGCAGTTTAGGGCGGACCTCCTACGAGCAGTACTTC
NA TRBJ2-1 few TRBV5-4 CASSSEAHNEQFF TGTGCCAGCTCCTCGGAAGCGCACAATGAGCAGTTCTTC
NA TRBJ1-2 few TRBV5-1 CASSFGQYYGYTF TGCGCCAGCAGCTTCGGACAGTACTATGGCTACACCTTC
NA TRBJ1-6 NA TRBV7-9 CASSPQGFYNSPLHF TGTGCCAGCAGCCCGCAGGGTTTTTATAATTCACCCCTCCACTTT
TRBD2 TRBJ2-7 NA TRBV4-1 CASSRPGAGGSYEQYF TGCGCCAGCAGCCGGCCTGGGGCGGGAGGCTCCTACGAGCAGTACTTC
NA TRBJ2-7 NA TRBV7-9 CASSFGHASYEQYF TGTGCCAGCAGCTTTGGACACGCGTCCTACGAGCAGTACTTC
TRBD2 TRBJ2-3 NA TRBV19 CASSIWVAGGADTQYF TGTGCCAGTAGTATTTGGGTAGCGGGAGGTGCAGATACGCAGTATTTT
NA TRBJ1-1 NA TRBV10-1 CASSVDNTEAFF TGCGCCAGCAGTGTGGACAACACTGAAGCTTTCTTT